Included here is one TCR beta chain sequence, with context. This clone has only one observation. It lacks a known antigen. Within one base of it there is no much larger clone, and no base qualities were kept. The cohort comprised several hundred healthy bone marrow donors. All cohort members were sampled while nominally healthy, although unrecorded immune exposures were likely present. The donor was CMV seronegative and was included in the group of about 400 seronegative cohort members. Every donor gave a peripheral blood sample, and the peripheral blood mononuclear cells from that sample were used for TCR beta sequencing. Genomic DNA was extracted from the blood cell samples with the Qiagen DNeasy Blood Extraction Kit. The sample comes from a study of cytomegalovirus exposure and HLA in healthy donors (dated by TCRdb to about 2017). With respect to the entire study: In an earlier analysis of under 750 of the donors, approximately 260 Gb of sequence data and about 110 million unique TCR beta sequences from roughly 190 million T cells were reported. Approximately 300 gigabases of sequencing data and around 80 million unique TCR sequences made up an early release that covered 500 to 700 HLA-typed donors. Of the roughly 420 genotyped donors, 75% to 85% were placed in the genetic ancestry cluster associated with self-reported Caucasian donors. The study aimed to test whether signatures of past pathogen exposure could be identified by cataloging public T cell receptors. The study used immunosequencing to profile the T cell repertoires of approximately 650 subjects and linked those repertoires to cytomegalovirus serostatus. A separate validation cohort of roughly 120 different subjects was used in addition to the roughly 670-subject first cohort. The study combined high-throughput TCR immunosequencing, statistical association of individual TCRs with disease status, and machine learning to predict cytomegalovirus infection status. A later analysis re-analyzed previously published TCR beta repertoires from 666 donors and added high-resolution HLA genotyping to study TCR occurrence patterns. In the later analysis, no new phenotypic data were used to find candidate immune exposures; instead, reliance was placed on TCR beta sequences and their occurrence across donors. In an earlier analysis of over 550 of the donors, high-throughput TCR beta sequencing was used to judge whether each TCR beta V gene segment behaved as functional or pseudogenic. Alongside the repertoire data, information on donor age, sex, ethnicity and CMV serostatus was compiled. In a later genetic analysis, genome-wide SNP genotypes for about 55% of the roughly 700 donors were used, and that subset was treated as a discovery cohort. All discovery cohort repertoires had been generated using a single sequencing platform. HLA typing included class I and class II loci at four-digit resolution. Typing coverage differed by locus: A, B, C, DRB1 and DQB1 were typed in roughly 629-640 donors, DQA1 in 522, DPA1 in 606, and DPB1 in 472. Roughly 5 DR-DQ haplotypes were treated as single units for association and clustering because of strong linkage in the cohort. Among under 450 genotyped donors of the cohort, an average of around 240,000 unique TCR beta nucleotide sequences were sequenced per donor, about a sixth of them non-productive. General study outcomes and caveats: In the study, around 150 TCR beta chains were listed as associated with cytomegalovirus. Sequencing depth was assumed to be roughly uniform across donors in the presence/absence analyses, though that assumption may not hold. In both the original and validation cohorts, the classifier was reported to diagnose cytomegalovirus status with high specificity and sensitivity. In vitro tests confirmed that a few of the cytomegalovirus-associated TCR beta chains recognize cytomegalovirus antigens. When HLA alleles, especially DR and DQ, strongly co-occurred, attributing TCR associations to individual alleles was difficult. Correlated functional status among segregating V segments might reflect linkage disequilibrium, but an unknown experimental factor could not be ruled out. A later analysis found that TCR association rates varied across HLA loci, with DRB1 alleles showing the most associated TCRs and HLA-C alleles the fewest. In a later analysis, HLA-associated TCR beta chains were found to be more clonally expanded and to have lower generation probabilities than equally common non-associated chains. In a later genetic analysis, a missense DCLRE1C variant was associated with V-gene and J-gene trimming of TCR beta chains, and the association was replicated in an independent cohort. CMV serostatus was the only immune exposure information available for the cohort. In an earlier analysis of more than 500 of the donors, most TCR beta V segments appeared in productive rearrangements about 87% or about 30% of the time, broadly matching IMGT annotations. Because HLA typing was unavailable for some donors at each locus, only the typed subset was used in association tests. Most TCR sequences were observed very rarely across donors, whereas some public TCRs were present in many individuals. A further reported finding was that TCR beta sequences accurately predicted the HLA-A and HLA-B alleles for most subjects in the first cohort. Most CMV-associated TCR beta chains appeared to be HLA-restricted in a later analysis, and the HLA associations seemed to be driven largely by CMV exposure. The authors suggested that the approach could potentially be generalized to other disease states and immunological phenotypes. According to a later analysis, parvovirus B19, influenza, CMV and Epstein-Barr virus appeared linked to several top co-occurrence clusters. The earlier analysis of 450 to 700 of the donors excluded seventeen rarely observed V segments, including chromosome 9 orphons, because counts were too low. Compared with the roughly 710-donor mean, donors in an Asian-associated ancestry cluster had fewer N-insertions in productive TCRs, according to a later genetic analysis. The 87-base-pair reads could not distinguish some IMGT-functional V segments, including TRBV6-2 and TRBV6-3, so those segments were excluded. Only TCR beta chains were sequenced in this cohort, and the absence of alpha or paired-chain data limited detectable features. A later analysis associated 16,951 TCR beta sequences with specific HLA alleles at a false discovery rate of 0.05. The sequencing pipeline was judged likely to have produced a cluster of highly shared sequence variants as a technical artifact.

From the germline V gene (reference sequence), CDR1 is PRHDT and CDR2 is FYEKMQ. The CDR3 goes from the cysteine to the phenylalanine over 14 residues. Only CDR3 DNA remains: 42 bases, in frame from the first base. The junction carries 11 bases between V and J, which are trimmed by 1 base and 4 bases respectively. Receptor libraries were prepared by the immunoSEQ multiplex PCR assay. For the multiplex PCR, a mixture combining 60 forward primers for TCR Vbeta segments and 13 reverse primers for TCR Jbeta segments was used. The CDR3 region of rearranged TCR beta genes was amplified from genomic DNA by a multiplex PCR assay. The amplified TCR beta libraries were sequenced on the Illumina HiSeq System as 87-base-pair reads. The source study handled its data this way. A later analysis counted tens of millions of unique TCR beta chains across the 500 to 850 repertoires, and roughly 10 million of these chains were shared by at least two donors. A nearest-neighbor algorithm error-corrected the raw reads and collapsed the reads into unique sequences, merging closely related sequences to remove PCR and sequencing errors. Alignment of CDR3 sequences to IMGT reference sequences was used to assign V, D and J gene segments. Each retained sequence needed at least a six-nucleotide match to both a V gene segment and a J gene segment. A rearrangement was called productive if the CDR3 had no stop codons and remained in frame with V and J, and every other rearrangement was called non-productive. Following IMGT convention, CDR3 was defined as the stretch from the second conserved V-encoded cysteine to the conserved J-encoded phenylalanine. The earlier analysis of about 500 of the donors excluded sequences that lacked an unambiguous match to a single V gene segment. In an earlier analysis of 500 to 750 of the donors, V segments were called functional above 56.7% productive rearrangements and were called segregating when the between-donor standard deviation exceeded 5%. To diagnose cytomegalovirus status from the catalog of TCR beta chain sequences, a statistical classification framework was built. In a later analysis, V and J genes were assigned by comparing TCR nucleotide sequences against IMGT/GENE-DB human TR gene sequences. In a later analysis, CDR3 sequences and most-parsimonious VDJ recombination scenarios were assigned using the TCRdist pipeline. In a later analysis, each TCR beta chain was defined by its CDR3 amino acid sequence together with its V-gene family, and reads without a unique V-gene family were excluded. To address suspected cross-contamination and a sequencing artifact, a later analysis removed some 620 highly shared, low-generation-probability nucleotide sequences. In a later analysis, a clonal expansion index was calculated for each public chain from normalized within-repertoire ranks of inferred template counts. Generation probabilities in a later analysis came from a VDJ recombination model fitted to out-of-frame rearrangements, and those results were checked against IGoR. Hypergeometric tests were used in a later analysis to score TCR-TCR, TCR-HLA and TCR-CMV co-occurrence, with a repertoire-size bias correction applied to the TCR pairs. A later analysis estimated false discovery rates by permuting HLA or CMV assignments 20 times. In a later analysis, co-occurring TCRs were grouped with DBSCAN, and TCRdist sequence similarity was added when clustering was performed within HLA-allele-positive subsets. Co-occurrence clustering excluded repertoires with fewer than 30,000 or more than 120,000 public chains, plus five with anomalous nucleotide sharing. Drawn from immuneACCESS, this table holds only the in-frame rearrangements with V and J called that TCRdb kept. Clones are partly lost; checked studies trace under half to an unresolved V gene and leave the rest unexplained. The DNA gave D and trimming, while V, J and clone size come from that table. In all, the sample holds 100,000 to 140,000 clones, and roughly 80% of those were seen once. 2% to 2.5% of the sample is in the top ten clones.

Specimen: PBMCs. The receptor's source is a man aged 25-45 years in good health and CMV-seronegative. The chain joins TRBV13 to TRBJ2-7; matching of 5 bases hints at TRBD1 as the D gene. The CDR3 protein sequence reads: CASSLVGREYEQYF. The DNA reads TGTGCCAGCAGCTTAGTTGGCAGGGAATACGAGCAGTACTTC.